A selection of T cell receptor beta chains follows, all from one sample in a study of cytomegalovirus exposure and HLA in healthy donors. Clones were sequenced by immunoSEQ multiplex PCR, and TCRdb holds only the in-frame ones, with some missing. Of 35,000 to 50,000 clones in the sample, 60% to 70% were seen once. The sequencing sample was made of PBMCs. These receptors came from a middle-aged man in good health and CMV-seronegative. The CDR3 runs from the conserved cysteine through the conserved F or W.

>TRBV5-1
CASSLSGQTYYEQYF
>TRBV4-3
CASSPGTSGGADEQYF
>TRBV15
CATSTRQGPSYEQYF
>TRBV4-1
CASSQTGGTQDEQYF
>TRBV10-3
CAISESGRQSPEQYF
>TRBV6-5
CASSYSGGQETQYF
>TRBV13
CASSLGPGGGLNEQFF
>TRBV5-1
CASSPGQGAGANVLTF
>TRBV7-8
CASSLAPPGTSGETQYF
>TRBV4-2
CASSQERGTEAFF
>TRBV10-3
CAIRTQTGTGNNEQFF
>TRBV30
CAWSHTQGAAFF
>TRBV5-1
CASSLGDRGNIQYF
>TRBV4-3
CASSQERGSGANVLTF
>TRBV7-9
CASSLGLAGNEQFF
>TRBV5-1
CASSLSGQLNTEAFF
>TRBV7-2
CASSFQNYGYTF
>TRBV4-2
CASSQRLQGHYEQYF
>TRBV10-3
CAINRAGGIDEQYF
>TRBV28
CASSRGTVYQETQYF